Each of the 2 T cell receptor beta chains below was sequenced from the same sample in a study of regulatory T cells in long-lasting Graves disease. Time point given: persistent/refractory GD, antithyroid drugs over 5 years with positive TRAb. PBMC RNA was the source of the TCR library. Through Arm-PCR of CDR3 regions and iRepertoire HTBI primers, TCR beta libraries were built. A single record per CDR3 protein comes from TCRdb applying MiXCR to the multiplex PCR reads. In the table there are around 510,000 distinct CDR3 sequences, less than 25% of which are singletons. Sequences were derived from peripheral blood mononuclear cells (PBMCs), sampled when the disease was refractory, from a patient treated with antithyroid drugs. The receptors originated from a female donor with Graves disease.

This clonotype has ten or more counts. The chain employs TRBV9 and TRBJ2-5, with TRBD1 matching 8 bases. With 4 bases clipped from V and 5 bases from J, the junction kept 10 bases outside the gene matches. The length of the CDR3 is 15 residues. CDR1 and CDR2 (germline): SGDLS, YYNGEE. CDR3 nucleotides: TGTGCCAGCAGCCCAGACAGGGGCCGGGTGGAGACCCAGTACTTC. Its protein is CASSPDRGRVETQYF.

This chain links TRBV29-1 with TRBJ1-1; D might be TRBD1 (5 bases). Trimming removed 0 bases from V and 8 bases from J, with 10 bases in between. From germline, CDR1 is SQVTM and CDR2 ANQGSEA. The CDR3 has 12 residues. The CDR3, as DNA: TGCAGCGTTGAAGATCTTAGGACAGAAGCTTTCTTT. Translated: CSVEDLRTEAFF.